Listed below are T cell receptor beta chains from one sample, sequenced in a study of CD8+ T cells in alopecia areata. Clones were read by immunoSEQ multiplex PCR, and TCRdb kept only the in-frame ones, dropping some. The data show about 180,000 clones, roughly 59% seen once. Sequencing used CD4+ T cells sorted from blood, obtained at week 0. The receptors shown here come from a human donor with alopecia areata. Each CDR3 is given with its conserved first and last residue. D genes are given only for firm matches. Clone size is not always given. Where it is, it says once, few, many or a class for expanded clones.

V gene: TRBV9
clone size: NA
J gene: TRBJ2-5
D gene: NA
CDR3 protein: CASSVEDWEWGTQYF
CDR3 DNA: TGTGCCAGCAGCGTAGAGGACTGGGAGTGGGGGACCCAGTACTTC

V gene: TRBV4-3
clone size: NA
J gene: TRBJ2-2
D gene: TRBD2
CDR3 protein: CASSQDLAGPNTGELFF
CDR3 DNA: TGCGCCAGCAGCCAAGATCTAGCGGGTCCGAACACCGGGGAGCTGTTTTTT

V gene: TRBV29-1
clone size: few
J gene: TRBJ1-6
D gene: NA
CDR3 protein: CSAPGPRRNSPLHF
CDR3 DNA: TGCAGCGCACCGGGACCTCGGAGGAATTCACCCCTCCACTTT

V gene: TRBV11-2
clone size: few
J gene: TRBJ2-7
D gene: NA
CDR3 protein: CASNFLGPQKSYEQYF
CDR3 DNA: TGTGCCAGCAACTTCCTAGGCCCTCAGAAATCCTACGAGCAGTACTTC

V gene: TRBV9
clone size: once
J gene: TRBJ1-5
D gene: NA
CDR3 protein: CASSLSLTDQPQHF
CDR3 DNA: TGTGCCAGCAGCTTAAGTTTGACCGATCAGCCCCAGCATTTT

V gene: TRBV7-2
clone size: NA
J gene: TRBJ1-6
D gene: NA
CDR3 protein: CASSLGWGNSPLHF
CDR3 DNA: TGTGCCAGCAGCTTAGGGTGGGGGAATTCACCCCTCCACTTT

V gene: TRBV10-3
clone size: NA
J gene: TRBJ2-3
D gene: NA
CDR3 protein: CAISPRSDTQYF
CDR3 DNA: TGTGCCATCAGTCCTAGATCCGATACGCAGTATTTT

V gene: TRBV25-1
clone size: NA
J gene: TRBJ2-1
D gene: TRBD1
CDR3 protein: CANRGISYNEQFF
CDR3 DNA: TGTGCCAACAGGGGAATCTCCTACAATGAGCAGTTCTTC

V gene: TRBV4-3
clone size: few
J gene: TRBJ1-2
D gene: NA
CDR3 protein: CASSQDQTNYGYTF
CDR3 DNA: TGCGCCAGCAGCCAAGATCAGACTAACTATGGCTACACCTTC

V gene: TRBV2
clone size: many
J gene: TRBJ2-3
D gene: NA
CDR3 protein: CASSAGGRTDTQYF
CDR3 DNA: TGTGCCAGCAGTGCCGGGGGCCGCACAGATACGCAGTATTTT

V gene: TRBV28
clone size: NA
J gene: TRBJ2-3
D gene: TRBD2
CDR3 protein: CASSRLAGESTDTQYF
CDR3 DNA: TGTGCCAGCAGCCGACTAGCGGGGGAGAGCACAGATACGCAGTATTTT

V gene: TRBV7-8
clone size: NA
J gene: TRBJ1-2
D gene: TRBD1
CDR3 protein: CASSFITGQGAGGYTF
CDR3 DNA: TGTGCCAGCAGCTTTATCACCGGACAGGGGGCTGGAGGCTACACCTTC

V gene: TRBV27
clone size: NA
J gene: TRBJ1-2
D gene: NA
CDR3 protein: CASSSSGEGYGYTF
CDR3 DNA: TGTGCCAGCAGTTCCTCAGGGGAAGGCTATGGCTACACCTTC

V gene: TRBV29-1
clone size: NA
J gene: TRBJ1-4
D gene: NA
CDR3 protein: CSVELGTEKLFF
CDR3 DNA: TGCAGCGTGGAATTAGGGACTGAAAAACTGTTTTTT

V gene: TRBV7-2
clone size: once
J gene: TRBJ2-5
D gene: NA
CDR3 protein: CASSLASGRKETQYF
CDR3 DNA: TGTGCCAGCAGCTTAGCTAGCGGACGAAAAGAGACCCAGTACTTC

V gene: TRBV2
clone size: NA
J gene: TRBJ2-5
D gene: NA
CDR3 protein: CASSEDVAQETQYF
CDR3 DNA: TGTGCCAGCAGTGAAGATGTGGCTCAAGAGACCCAGTACTTC

V gene: TRBV10-2
clone size: NA
J gene: TRBJ2-4
D gene: NA
CDR3 protein: CASRDTPGAKNIQYF
CDR3 DNA: TGCGCCAGCAGAGACACCCCTGGTGCCAAAAACATTCAGTACTTC

V gene: TRBV5-1
clone size: few
J gene: TRBJ2-7
D gene: NA
CDR3 protein: CASSLDGSYEQYF
CDR3 DNA: TGCGCCAGCAGCTTGGACGGGTCCTACGAGCAGTACTTC

V gene: TRBV10-1
clone size: once
J gene: TRBJ1-2
D gene: TRBD1
CDR3 protein: CASRPRGKINYGYTF
CDR3 DNA: TGCGCCAGCAGACCCAGGGGGAAGATTAACTATGGCTACACCTTC

V gene: TRBV30
clone size: NA
J gene: TRBJ1-2
D gene: NA
CDR3 protein: CAWSAGHSSGYTF
CDR3 DNA: TGTGCCTGGAGTGCCGGACATTCGTCGGGCTACACCTTC

V gene: TRBV29-1
clone size: NA
J gene: TRBJ1-2
D gene: TRBD1
CDR3 protein: CSVAGGPGQANYGYTF
CDR3 DNA: TGCAGCGTCGCGGGAGGCCCGGGACAGGCTAACTATGGCTACACCTTC

V gene: TRBV30
clone size: NA
J gene: TRBJ2-2
D gene: NA
CDR3 protein: CAWSVRLGTFHGELFF
CDR3 DNA: TGTGCCTGGAGTGTACGTCTAGGGACCTTTCACGGGGAGCTGTTTTTT

V gene: TRBV5-1
clone size: few
J gene: TRBJ1-1
D gene: NA
CDR3 protein: CASSRRGTEAFF
CDR3 DNA: TGCGCCAGCAGCCGGAGGGGCACTGAAGCTTTCTTT

V gene: TRBV29-1
clone size: NA
J gene: TRBJ1-1
D gene: NA
CDR3 protein: CSVTGPLNTEAFF
CDR3 DNA: TGCAGCGTTACAGGGCCCCTTAACACTGAAGCTTTCTTT

V gene: TRBV13
clone size: NA
J gene: TRBJ2-7
D gene: TRBD2
CDR3 protein: CASSYFPLAGRSYEQYF
CDR3 DNA: TGTGCCAGCAGCTACTTTCCATTAGCGGGTCGCTCCTACGAGCAGTACTTC

V gene: TRBV2
clone size: few
J gene: TRBJ2-3
D gene: TRBD1
CDR3 protein: CASSIGQGAPDTQYF
CDR3 DNA: TGTGCCAGCAGTATAGGACAGGGGGCGCCGGATACGCAGTATTTT

V gene: TRBV6-6
clone size: few
J gene: TRBJ1-6
D gene: NA
CDR3 protein: CASSSAGNSPLHF
CDR3 DNA: TGTGCCAGCTCCTCAGCGGGGAATTCACCCCTCCACTTT

V gene: TRBV15
clone size: once
J gene: TRBJ1-1
D gene: NA
CDR3 protein: CATSTGLSTEAFF
CDR3 DNA: TGTGCCACCAGCACCGGGCTAAGCACTGAAGCTTTCTTT

V gene: TRBV29-1
clone size: few
J gene: TRBJ2-1
D gene: NA
CDR3 protein: CSVEKGRQFF
CDR3 DNA: TGCAGCGTTGAAAAGGGTAGACAGTTCTTC

V gene: TRBV29-1
clone size: few
J gene: TRBJ2-3
D gene: NA
CDR3 protein: CSVGGRSTDTQYF
CDR3 DNA: TGCAGCGTGGGTGGGCGGAGCACAGATACGCAGTATTTT

V gene: TRBV28
clone size: NA
J gene: TRBJ1-5
D gene: NA
CDR3 protein: CASNDWVSNQPQHF
CDR3 DNA: TGTGCCAGCAATGATTGGGTGAGCAATCAGCCCCAGCATTTT

V gene: TRBV18
clone size: NA
J gene: TRBJ1-1
D gene: NA
CDR3 protein: CASSPNSIGTEAFF
CDR3 DNA: TGTGCCAGCTCACCGAATAGCATAGGCACTGAAGCTTTCTTT

V gene: TRBV7-7
clone size: few
J gene: TRBJ2-2
D gene: TRBD2
CDR3 protein: CASSLSGTTNTGELFF
CDR3 DNA: TGTGCCAGCAGCTTATCCGGGACTACGAACACCGGGGAGCTGTTTTTT

V gene: TRBV30
clone size: NA
J gene: TRBJ1-1
D gene: NA
CDR3 protein: CAWSVQTEAFF
CDR3 DNA: TGTGCCTGGAGTGTACAAACTGAAGCTTTCTTT

V gene: TRBV4-3
clone size: few
J gene: TRBJ1-2
D gene: TRBD1
CDR3 protein: CASSQDVAGGKGYGYTF
CDR3 DNA: TGCGCCAGCAGCCAAGATGTCGCAGGGGGAAAGGGCTATGGCTACACCTTC

V gene: TRBV11-2
clone size: NA
J gene: TRBJ2-7
D gene: TRBD2
CDR3 protein: CASSLMGGNRDEQYF
CDR3 DNA: TGTGCCAGCAGCTTAATGGGAGGGAATCGCGACGAGCAGTACTTC

V gene: TRBV30
clone size: NA
J gene: TRBJ1-1
D gene: TRBD1
CDR3 protein: CAWSGQGRNTEAFF
CDR3 DNA: TGTGCCTGGAGTGGACAGGGGAGGAACACTGAAGCTTTCTTT

V gene: TRBV5-1
clone size: NA
J gene: TRBJ2-1
D gene: NA
CDR3 protein: CASFGGVGSYNEQFF
CDR3 DNA: TGCGCCAGCTTTGGGGGCGTCGGGTCCTACAATGAGCAGTTCTTC

V gene: TRBV7-9
clone size: NA
J gene: TRBJ2-4
D gene: NA
CDR3 protein: CALGRDGVKNIQYF
CDR3 DNA: TGTGCCTTGGGCAGGGATGGGGTCAAAAACATTCAGTACTTC

V gene: TRBV30
clone size: NA
J gene: TRBJ1-1
D gene: TRBD1
CDR3 protein: CAWIPRRTGDTEAFF
CDR3 DNA: TGTGCCTGGATCCCTCGGAGGACAGGGGACACTGAAGCTTTCTTT

V gene: TRBV4-2
clone size: NA
J gene: TRBJ1-2
D gene: TRBD1
CDR3 protein: CASSQAGSRTGDDYGYTF
CDR3 DNA: TGTGCCAGCAGCCAAGCCGGATCTCGGACAGGGGACGACTATGGCTACACCTTC

V gene: TRBV27
clone size: few
J gene: TRBJ2-3
D gene: TRBD2
CDR3 protein: CASTNLAGGTDTQYF
CDR3 DNA: TGTGCCAGCACCAACCTAGCGGGGGGCACAGATACGCAGTATTTT

V gene: TRBV2
clone size: once
J gene: TRBJ2-1
D gene: NA
CDR3 protein: CASSYGDEQFF
CDR3 DNA: TGTGCCAGCAGTTACGGAGATGAGCAGTTCTTC

V gene: TRBV9
clone size: once
J gene: TRBJ2-2
D gene: NA
CDR3 protein: CASLLPAKNTGELFF
CDR3 DNA: TGTGCCAGCCTATTACCAGCCAAGAACACCGGGGAGCTGTTTTTT

V gene: TRBV29-1
clone size: NA
J gene: TRBJ2-3
D gene: TRBD2
CDR3 protein: CSVHGVSGAFTDTQYF
CDR3 DNA: TGCAGCGTCCACGGGGTTAGCGGGGCCTTCACAGATACGCAGTATTTT

V gene: TRBV5-6
clone size: NA
J gene: TRBJ1-2
D gene: NA
CDR3 protein: CASSPPGGRDGYTF
CDR3 DNA: TGTGCCAGCAGCCCCCCCGGGGGGAGAGATGGCTACACCTTC